The 3 T cell receptor beta chains below were found in one sample sequenced in a study of lymphopenia after photon versus proton radiotherapy. The assay was immunoSEQ multiplex PCR, and TCRdb's table has in-frame clones only and misses some. The sample gives tens of thousands of clones, approximately 84% of which show up once; 2.9% is in the top ten. The specimen comprised peripheral blood, sampled from a patient treated with photon-based radiotherapy. These receptors were obtained from a woman aged 45-65 years with pancreatic cancer.

The rearrangement links TRBV14 to TRBJ1-2; D is undetermined. The germline CDR1 and CDR2 sequences are SGHDN and FVKESK. This CDR3 contains 13 residues. Trimming stripped 2 bases from V and 0 bases from J, with 4 bases between. Here the CDR3 reads CASSQRSNYGYTF. CDR3 DNA sequence: TGTGCCAGCAGCCAAAGGTCTAACTATGGCTACACCTTC.

The V and J genes are TRBV7-2 and TRBJ2-1; 13 bases are shared with TRBD2. The CDR3 covers 16 residues. Germline V CDR1 and CDR2: SGHTA, FQGNSA. V shed 4 bases, J shed 3 bases, and the junction held 3 bases outside the gene matches. This CDR3 reads CASSSRLAGGYNEQFF. As DNA, the CDR3 is TGTGCCAGCAGCTCGCGACTAGCGGGAGGCTACAATGAGCAGTTCTTC.

This chain connects TRBV2 to TRBJ2-3; D unresolved. The germline gives CDR1 SNHLY, CDR2 FYNNEI. The CDR3 consists of 15 residues. Deletions cut 6 bases from V and 3 bases from J, with 16 bases between. The CDR3 loop is CASRARLGSTDTQYF. The DNA for the CDR3 is TGTGCCAGCAGGGCTAGGCTTGGGTCAACAGATACGCAGTATTTT.